A single sample is the source of the 20 T cell receptor beta chains below, sequenced in a study of blood T cell repertoires in COVID-19 (dated by TCRdb to the early 2020s). Preparation of the library involved the immunoSEQ multiplex PCR assay. Not all clones reach the TCRdb copy of this immuneACCESS table, which keeps in-frame sequences only. Checked studies attribute under half of the gap to unresolved V genes and leave the rest unexplained. In all, the sample holds over 400,000 clones, and 70% to 90% of those were seen once. The ten largest clones add up to roughly 3.1% of the sample. The sequenced sample was peripheral blood. The receptors were gathered from a human donor in a cohort sampled during active COVID-19.

Turning to this clone: The same CDR3 arises from other DNA sequences in this sample as well. The V and J genes are TRBV19 and TRBJ2-5; D unresolved. This CDR3 contains 12 residues. The V and J ends lost 0 bases and 5 bases respectively, with 4 bases between them. Germline loops: CDR1 LNHDA, CDR2 SQIVND (reference sequence). In DNA, the CDR3 is TGTGCCAGTAGTATAGATCGTGAGACCCAGTACTTC. Its protein is CASSIDRETQYF.

The chain carries TRBV5-8 and TRBJ1-4; the D gene is possibly TRBD1 (6 bases). Germline CDR1 SGHTS, CDR2 YDEGEE. V gave up 4 bases and J gave up 8 bases, with 21 bases separating them. The CDR3 runs to 16 residues. The CDR3 nucleotides are TGTGCCAGCAGCCCCAGAAGGGGGGGCAGTCAGGAAAAACTGTTTTTT. This sequence encodes CASSPRRGGSQEKLFF.

This clone showed up just once. This rearrangement joins TRBV19 to TRBJ2-7, with 7 positions matching TRBD2. The junction had 6 bases not matched to a gene; V was cut back by 5 bases and J by 2 bases. Per the germline V gene, CDR1 is LNHDA and CDR2 is SQIVND (reference sequence). The CDR3 is 14 amino acids. The CDR3 DNA reads TGTGCCAGTAGTGCTAGGCGGGGGACCTACGAGCAGTACTTC. Amino acids: CASSARRGTYEQYF.

J is TRBJ2-3 and V is TRBV7-2; 8 bases agree with TRBD2. V dropped 1 base and J dropped 0; count of bases not matched to a gene: 3. CDR1 and CDR2 from the germline V gene are SGHTA and FQGNSA. The CDR3 is 16 residues long. This chain's CDR3 is CASSLVGLASTDTQYF. CDR3 nucleotide sequence: TGTGCCAGCAGCTTAGTTGGACTAGCCAGCACAGATACGCAGTATTTT. Filled out from reference TRBV7-2 and TRBJ2-3, the complete variable domain reads GAGVSQSPSNKVTEKGKDVELRCDPISGHTALYWYRQSLGQGLEFLIYFQGNSAPDKSGLPSDRFSAERTGGSVSTLTIQRTQQEDSAVYLCASSLVGLASTDTQYFGPGTRLTVL.

The chain couples TRBV29-1 to TRBJ2-3, with 9 bases that match TRBD2. Germline lookup yields CDR1 SQVTM and CDR2 ANQGSEA. The V gene end was trimmed by 6 bases and the J gene end by 4 bases; junction bases not matched to a gene: 5. This CDR3 contains 13 residues. CDR3 sequence reads: CSVAGTSPDTQYF. In DNA form, the CDR3 reads TGCAGCGTGGCCGGGACTAGCCCAGATACGCAGTATTTT.

The gene calls are TRBV13 and TRBJ2-1; weak D call: TRBD2 (6 bases). V was pared by 4 bases and J by 8 bases, with 15 bases between. This CDR3 is built from 14 residues. Looked up from germline, CDR1 is PRHDT and CDR2 is FYEKMQ (reference sequence). The DNA of the CDR3 is TGTGCCAGCAGCTCCCCCGGGAGTCCCTATGAGCAGTTCTTC. Residues: CASSSPGSPYEQFF.

This chain uses TRBV7-9 with TRBJ1-1, with 8 bases aligning to TRBD1. V was clipped by 3 bases and J by 3 bases; unmatched bases: 12. Germline V gives CDR1 SEHNR, CDR2 FQNEAQ (reference sequence). This CDR3 is 17 amino acids long. CDR3 in DNA: TGTGCCAGCAGCTTGGGAGCAGGGGGCGCTTCGGACACTGAAGCTTTCTTT. Its protein product is CASSLGAGGASDTEAFF.

This chain uses TRBV30 with TRBJ1-1; a possible D gene is TRBD1 (6 bases). This CDR3 has 12 amino acids. Germline V gene lookup returns CDR1 GTSNPN and CDR2 SVGIG (reference sequence). Trimming took off 0 bases at V and 11 bases at J, with 13 bases between the two ends. Here the CDR3 reads CAWSVRDIKAFF. CDR3 nucleotide sequence: TGTGCCTGGAGTGTACGGGACATAAAGGCTTTCTTT.

This clone was observed a handful of times. This sequence joins TRBV5-4 and TRBJ2-7, with TRBD1 matching over 9 bases. The germline gives CDR1 SGHNT, CDR2 YYREEE (reference sequence). The CDR3 has 15 residues. The trim removed 1 base at V and 6 bases at J, leaving 8 bases unmatched. The CDR3 nucleotides read TGTGCCAGCAGCTTGATCGGACAGGGGTTCACCGAGCAGTACTTC. It translates to CASSLIGQGFTEQYF. Drawing the rest from reference TRBV5-4 and TRBJ2-7, the complete variable domain is ETGVTQSPTHLIKTRGQQVTLRCSSQSGHNTVSWYQQALGQGPQFIFQYYREEENGRGNFPPRFSGLQFPNYSSELNVNALELDDSALYLCASSLIGQGFTEQYFGPGTRLTVT.

This chain links TRBV6-6 with TRBJ1-4, with TRBD1 as a possible D gene (5 bases). V lost 5 bases and J 7 bases, leaving 17 bases between the germline ends. Germline assignment: CDR1 MNHNY and CDR2 SVGAGI (reference sequence). The CDR3 loop spans 15 amino acids. The DNA of the CDR3 is TGTGCCAGCAGTCAAAGGGGTCTAGTGGGTGAAAAACTGTTTTTT. As protein: CASSQRGLVGEKLFF.

CDR3 loop: CASSQEGLNEQFF. The CDR3 DNA sequence: TGTGCCAGCAGCCAAGAAGGACTAAATGAGCAGTTCTTC. V is TRBV3-1 (or the pseudogene TRBV3-2) and J is TRBJ2-1, with TRBD2 as a possible D gene (6 bases). V was trimmed by 0 bases and J by 7 bases, leaving 7 bases between them. Germline V CDR1 and CDR2: LGHDT, YNNKEL (reference sequence). The CDR3 is 13 amino acids.

V is TRBV11-2 and J is TRBJ2-3; 9 bases fit TRBD2. This CDR3 spans 14 amino acids. V shed 5 bases and J 4 bases; nucleotides not matched to a gene: 4. Germline CDR1 reads SGHAT; CDR2 reads FQNNGV. CDR3 amino acids: CASSISGRSDTQYF. CDR3 coding DNA: TGTGCCAGCAGCATTAGCGGGAGATCAGATACGCAGTATTTT.

A word on this clone: Within the sample, other DNA sequences also encode this same CDR3. This sequence joins TRBV3-1 (or the pseudogene TRBV3-2) and TRBJ1-4, with 7 bases matching TRBD1. V was pared by 3 bases and J by 5 bases, with 6 bases of the junction left unmatched. The germline CDR1 and CDR2 sequences are LGHDT and YNNKEL (reference sequence). The CDR3 is 15 amino acids. CDR3 coding DNA: TGTGCCAGCAGCCAGACCGGGACAGAAAATGAAAAACTGTTTTTT. It translates to CASSQTGTENEKLFF.

The chain employs TRBV30 and TRBJ1-5; 9 bases match TRBD1. The CDR3 contains 15 residues. Looked up from germline, CDR1 is GTSNPN and CDR2 is SVGIG (reference sequence). J gave up 7 bases and V 3 bases, and 10 bases lay outside the gene matches. CDR3 in amino acids: CAWRPPGQGLQPQHF. The CDR3 DNA follows: TGTGCCTGGAGGCCCCCGGGACAGGGATTACAGCCCCAGCATTTT. Full variable domain (remainder filled in from reference TRBV30 and TRBJ1-5): SQTIHQWPATLVQPVGSPLSLECTVEGTSNPNLYWYRQAAGRGLQLLFYSVGIGQISSEVPQNLSASRPQDRQFILSSKKLLLSDSGFYLCAWRPPGQGLQPQHFGDGTRLSIL.

This chain uses TRBV30 with TRBJ1-2; TRBD1 might be the D (6 bases). The germline V and J ends were trimmed by 3 bases and 7 bases, with 12 bases remaining between them. Looked up from germline, CDR1 is GTSNPN and CDR2 is SVGIG (reference sequence). The CDR3 covers 12 residues. In DNA, the CDR3 is TGTGCCTGGAGAACAGGGAGGGCTGGCTACACCTTC. Translating gives CAWRTGRAGYTF.

The chain recombines TRBV7-2 with TRBJ1-1, with D uncertain. The CDR3 has 14 residues. CDR1 and CDR2 from the germline V gene are SGHTA and FQGNSA. V lost 1 base to trimming and J lost 11 bases, with 17 bases between them. The CDR3 is CASSLVGHSSWAFF. The CDR3 nucleotides are TGTGCCAGCAGCTTAGTGGGCCATTCTTCCTGGGCTTTCTTT.

The chain combines TRBV5-6 with TRBJ1-2; 9 bases align to TRBD1. This CDR3 spans 14 amino acids. V was pared by 4 bases and J by 5 bases, with 6 bases of the junction left unmatched. The germline V gene encodes CDR1 SGHDT and CDR2 YYEEEE. The CDR3 here is CASSPAGQGYGYTF. In DNA, the CDR3 is TGTGCCAGCAGCCCCGCGGGACAGGGTTATGGCTACACCTTC.

Concerning this clone: Different DNA sequences within this sample yield the same CDR3. The chain is built from TRBV11-3 and TRBJ2-1; 10 positions agree with TRBD2. The J segment lost 7 bases and the V segment lost 3 bases, leaving 6 bases of the junction unmatched. CDR3 length: 15 amino acids. Per the germline V gene, CDR1 is SGHNT and CDR2 is YENEEA. The CDR3 coding sequence is TGTGCCAGCAGCTTTAGGACTAGCGGTAGGAATGAGCAGTTCTTC. Protein: CASSFRTSGRNEQFF.

This clone was counted a single time. The chain links TRBV10-3 to TRBJ1-4, with TRBD1 identical over 9 bases. J was trimmed by 5 bases and V by 2 bases; bases with no gene match: 6. This CDR3 region has 16 residues. Germline values: CDR1 ENHRY, CDR2 SYGVKD. Here the CDR3 reads CAISEQGQGWNEKLFF. The CDR3 DNA is TGTGCCATCAGTGAGCAAGGACAGGGGTGGAATGAAAAACTGTTTTTT.

CDR3 nucleotide sequence: TGTGCCACCGTAACCAGGGGGCTCTATAATTCACCCCTCCACTTT. It specifies CATVTRGLYNSPLHF. The chain couples TRBV28 to TRBJ1-6, with 8 bases aligning to TRBD1. Germline V CDR1 and CDR2: MDHEN, SYDVKM. After removal of 10 bases from V and 3 bases from J, the junction contained 8 bases not matched to a gene. CDR3 length: 15 residues.